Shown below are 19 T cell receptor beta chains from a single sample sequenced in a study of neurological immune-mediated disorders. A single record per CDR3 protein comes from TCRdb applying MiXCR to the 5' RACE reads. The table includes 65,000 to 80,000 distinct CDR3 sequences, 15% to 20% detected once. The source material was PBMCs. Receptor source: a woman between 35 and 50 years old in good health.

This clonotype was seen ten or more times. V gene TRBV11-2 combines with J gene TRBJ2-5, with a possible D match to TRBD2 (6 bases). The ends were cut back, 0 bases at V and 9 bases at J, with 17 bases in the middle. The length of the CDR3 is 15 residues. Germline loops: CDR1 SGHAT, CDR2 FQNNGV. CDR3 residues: CASSLDRAGPESQYF. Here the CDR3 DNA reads TGTGCCAGCAGCTTAGATCGGGCGGGGCCGGAGTCCCAGTACTTC. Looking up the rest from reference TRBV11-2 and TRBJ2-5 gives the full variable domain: EAGVAQSPRYKIIEKRQSVAFWCNPISGHATLYWYQQILGQGPKLLIQFQNNGVVDDSQLPKDRFSAERLKGVDSTLKIQPAKLEDSAVYLCASSLDRAGPESQYFGPGTRLLVL.

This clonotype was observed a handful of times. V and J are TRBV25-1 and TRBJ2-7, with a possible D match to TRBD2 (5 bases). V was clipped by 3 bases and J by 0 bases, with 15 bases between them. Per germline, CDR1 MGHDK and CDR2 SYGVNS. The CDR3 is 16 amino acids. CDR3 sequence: CASSDPGSASSYEQYV. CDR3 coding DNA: TGTGCCAGCAGTGATCCGGGGTCAGCTAGCTCCTACGAGCAGTACGTC.

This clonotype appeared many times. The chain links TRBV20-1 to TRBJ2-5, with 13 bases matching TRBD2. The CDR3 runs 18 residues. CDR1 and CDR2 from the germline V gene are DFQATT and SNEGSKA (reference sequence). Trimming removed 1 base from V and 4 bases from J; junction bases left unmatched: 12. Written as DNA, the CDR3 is TGCAGTGCTAGAGGGACTAGCGGGGGAATGAGGTCGGGAGAGACCCAGTACTTC. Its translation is CSARGTSGGMRSGETQYF.

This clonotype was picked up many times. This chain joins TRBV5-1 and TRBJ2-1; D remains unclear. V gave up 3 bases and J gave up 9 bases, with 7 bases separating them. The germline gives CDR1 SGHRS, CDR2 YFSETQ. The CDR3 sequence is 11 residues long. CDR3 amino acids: CASSWGGEQFF. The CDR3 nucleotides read TGCGCCAGCAGCTGGGGTGGTGAGCAGTTCTTC.

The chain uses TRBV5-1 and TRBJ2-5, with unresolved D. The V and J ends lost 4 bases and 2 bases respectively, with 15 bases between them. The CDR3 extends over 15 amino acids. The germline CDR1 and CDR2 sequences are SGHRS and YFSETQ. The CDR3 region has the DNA TGCGCCAGCAGCGGGAACCCGGGCTCACAAGAGACCCAGTACTTC. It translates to CASSGNPGSQETQYF.

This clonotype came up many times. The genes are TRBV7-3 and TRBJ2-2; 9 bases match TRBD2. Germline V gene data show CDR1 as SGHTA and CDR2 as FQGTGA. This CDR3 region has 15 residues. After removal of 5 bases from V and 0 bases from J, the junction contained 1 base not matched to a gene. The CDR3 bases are TGTGCCAGCAGCCGCGGGGGGGCGAACACCGGGGAGCTGTTTTTT. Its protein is CASSRGGANTGELFF.

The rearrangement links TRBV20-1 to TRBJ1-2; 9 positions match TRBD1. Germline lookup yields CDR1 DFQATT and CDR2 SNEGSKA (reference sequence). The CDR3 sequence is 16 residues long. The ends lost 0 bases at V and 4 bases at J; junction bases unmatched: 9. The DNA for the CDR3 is TGCAGTGCTAGAGATCCTCCCGGGACAGGGCTCTATGGCTACACCTTC. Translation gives CSARDPPGTGLYGYTF.

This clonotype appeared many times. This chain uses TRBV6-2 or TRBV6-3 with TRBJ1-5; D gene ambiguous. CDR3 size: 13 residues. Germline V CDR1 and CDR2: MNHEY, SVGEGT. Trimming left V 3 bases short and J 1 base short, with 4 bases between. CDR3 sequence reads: CASSYWSNQPQHF. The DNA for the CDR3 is TGTGCCAGCAGTTATTGGAGCAATCAGCCCCAGCATTTT.

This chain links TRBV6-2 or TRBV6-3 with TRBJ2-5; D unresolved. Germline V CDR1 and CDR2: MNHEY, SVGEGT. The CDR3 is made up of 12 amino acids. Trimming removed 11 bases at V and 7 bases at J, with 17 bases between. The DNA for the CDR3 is TGTGCCGCACGCCGACTCCGCGGGACCCAGTACTTC. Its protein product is CAARRLRGTQYF.

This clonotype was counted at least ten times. The CDR3 protein is CASNPSGTGDGNTIYF. The DNA for the CDR3 is TGTGCCAGCAACCCTTCCGGGACAGGGGATGGAAACACCATATATTTT. V usage is TRBV28 and J usage is TRBJ1-3, with 10 bases matching TRBD1. The germline gives CDR1 MDHEN, CDR2 SYDVKM. The CDR3 is 16 amino acids. The ends lost 7 bases at V and 3 bases at J; junction bases unmatched: 9.

The CDR3: CASSGPGALSYEQYF. CDR3 sequence (DNA): TGTGCCAGTAGTGGCCCCGGCGCATTATCATACGAGCAGTACTTC. The chain carries TRBV19 and TRBJ2-7; D call uncertain. Germline CDR1 LNHDA, CDR2 SQIVND (reference sequence). The CDR3 is made up of 15 amino acids. V was pared by 5 bases and J by 4 bases, with 18 bases between. The complete variable domain, with remaining parts taken from reference TRBV19 and TRBJ2-7, reads DGGITQSPKYLFRKEGQNVTLSCEQNLNHDAMYWYRQDPGQGLRLIYYSQIVNDFQKGDIAEGYSVSREKKESFPLTVTSAQKNPTAFYLCASSGPGALSYEQYFGPGTRLTVT.

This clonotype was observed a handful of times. CDR3 in amino acids: CASSQDLKGQIYNEQFF. In nucleotides, the CDR3 is TGTGCCAGCAGCCAAGATCTCAAGGGACAGATATACAATGAGCAGTTCTTC. The rearrangement links TRBV3-1 to TRBJ2-1; TRBD1 matches 7 bases. V trimming: 0 bases; J trimming: 4 bases; junction bases outside the gene matches: 9. This CDR3 is built from 17 residues. Germline V gene sequence: CDR1 LGHDT, CDR2 YNNKEL (reference sequence).

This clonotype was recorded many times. The CDR3 nucleotides read TGCGCCAGCAGCCAAGAAGACAGGATACTATACAATGAGCAGTTCTTC. Translation: CASSQEDRILYNEQFF. The chain combines TRBV4-1 with TRBJ2-1; perhaps TRBD1 as D (6 bases). V shed 0 bases and J shed 4 bases, with 13 bases lying between them. CDR3 length equals 16 residues. Germline lookup yields CDR1 MGHRA and CDR2 YSYEKL.

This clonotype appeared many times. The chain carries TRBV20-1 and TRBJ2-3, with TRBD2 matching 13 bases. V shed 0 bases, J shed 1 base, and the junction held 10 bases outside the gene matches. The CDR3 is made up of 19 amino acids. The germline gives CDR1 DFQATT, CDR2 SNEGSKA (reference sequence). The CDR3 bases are TGCAGTGCTAGAGATCTAGCACTAGCGGGGGGGCGGGGCACAGATACGCAGTATTTT. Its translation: CSARDLALAGGRGTDTQYF.

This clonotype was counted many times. CDR3 DNA: TGCAGTGCTAGAGTAAGCGAGGGATCTTCGGCTTTCTTT. This sequence encodes CSARVSEGSSAFF. The chain couples TRBV20-1 to TRBJ1-1, with D unresolved. CDR1 and CDR2 (germline): DFQATT, SNEGSKA (reference sequence). With 1 base removed from V and 11 bases from J, the gap between germline ends came to 17 bases. The CDR3 loop spans 13 amino acids.

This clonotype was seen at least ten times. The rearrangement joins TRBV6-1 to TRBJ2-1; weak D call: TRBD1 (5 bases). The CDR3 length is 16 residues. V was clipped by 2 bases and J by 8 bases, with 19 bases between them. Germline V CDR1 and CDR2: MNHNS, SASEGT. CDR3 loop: CASSEYGPGNIDEQFF. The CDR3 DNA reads TGTGCCAGCAGTGAATACGGGCCAGGGAACATCGATGAGCAGTTCTTC.

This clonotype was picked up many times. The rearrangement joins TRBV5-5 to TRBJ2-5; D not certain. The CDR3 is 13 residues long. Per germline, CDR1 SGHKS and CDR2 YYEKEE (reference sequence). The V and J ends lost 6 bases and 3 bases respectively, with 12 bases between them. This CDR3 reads CASILTGEETQYF. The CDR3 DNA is TGTGCCAGCATCCTGACGGGCGAAGAGACCCAGTACTTC.

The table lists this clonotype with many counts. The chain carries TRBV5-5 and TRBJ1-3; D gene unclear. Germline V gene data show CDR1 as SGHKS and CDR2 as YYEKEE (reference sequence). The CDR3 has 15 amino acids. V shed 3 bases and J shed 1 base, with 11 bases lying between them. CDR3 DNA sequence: TGTGCCAGCAGCTCCATGTTGGGATCTGGAAACACCATATATTTT. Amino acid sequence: CASSSMLGSGNTIYF.

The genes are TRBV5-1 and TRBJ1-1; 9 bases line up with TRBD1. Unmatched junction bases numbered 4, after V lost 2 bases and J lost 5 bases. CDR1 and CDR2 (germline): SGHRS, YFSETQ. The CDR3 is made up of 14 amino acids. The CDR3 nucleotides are TGCGCCAGCAGCTTCGGACAGGGGAGGACTGAAGCTTTCTTT. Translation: CASSFGQGRTEAFF.